This TCR beta chain was retrieved from a study of T cell changes during pregnancy in multiple sclerosis. Assay used: immunoSEQ multiplex PCR; TCRdb lists only in-frame clones, some missing. Of about 86,000 clones in the sample, under 95% are singletons; the top ten hold 1.5% to 2%. CDR3 length: 12 amino acids. CDR1 is KGHSH, CDR2 LQKENI, per germline. V was clipped by 0 bases and J by 7 bases, with 3 bases between them. The V call is TRBV18, the J call TRBJ2-2, with no clear D. The TCR comes from a female donor in good health, enrolled as a control in a pregnancy study. The sequencing used peripheral blood, collected in the first trimester of pregnancy. The CDR3 DNA is TGTGCCAGCTCACCACCCAACGGGGAGCTGTTTTTT. This sequence encodes CASSPPNGELFF.